This TCR beta chain was identified during a study of human T cells and chemical hapten exposure. Study overall: Patients were mainly female, each with alopecia areata, totalis or universalis. Study conclusions and caveats: After DPC sensitization, TCRs above 1 in 1000 frequency showed no change. Given that the donors had alopecia, their immune response may differ from that seen in healthy people.

The V gene lost 0 bases and the J gene lost 3 bases, with 11 bases spanning the gap. The CDR3 runs to 15 residues. Germline loops: CDR1 KGHSH, CDR2 LQKENI. This clonotype was seen ten or more times. Its antigen is currently unknown. TCRdb ran MiXCR on the RACE reads and lists one entry per CDR3 protein. The sample yields under 70,000 distinct CDR3 sequences, about 11% seen once. The time point was: pre-sensitization, week 0. Treatment described: therapeutic diphenylcyclopropenone sensitization with weekly scalp DPC. The sequence came from a woman aged 40 to 55 with alopecia areata. Some clones in this sample may be carry-over from other donors' samples. Material: whole blood, obtained in connection with sensitization to the hapten diphenylcyclopropenone (DPC). This rearrangement joins TRBV18 to TRBJ1-1, with D uncertain. CDR3: CASSPPETWDTEAFF. The CDR3 region has the DNA TGTGCCAGCTCACCACCCGAGACTTGGGACACTGAAGCTTTCTTT.